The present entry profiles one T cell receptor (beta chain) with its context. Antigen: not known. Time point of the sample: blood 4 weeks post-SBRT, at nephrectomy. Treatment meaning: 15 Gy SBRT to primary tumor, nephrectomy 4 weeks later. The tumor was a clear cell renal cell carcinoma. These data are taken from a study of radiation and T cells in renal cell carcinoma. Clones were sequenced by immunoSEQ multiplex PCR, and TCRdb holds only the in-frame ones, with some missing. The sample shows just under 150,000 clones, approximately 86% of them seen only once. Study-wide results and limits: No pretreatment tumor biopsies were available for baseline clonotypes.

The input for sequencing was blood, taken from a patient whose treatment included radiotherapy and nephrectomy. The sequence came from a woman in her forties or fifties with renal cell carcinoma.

The CDR3 loop reads CASSSPQGSYNSPLHF. For the CDR3, the DNA is TGTGCCAGCAGTTCCCCCCAGGGCTCCTATAATTCACCCCTCCACTTT. The chain is built from TRBV6-5 and TRBJ1-6; D may be TRBD1 (5 bases). Germline CDR1 MNHEY, CDR2 SVGAGI. V lost 4 bases and J 0 bases, leaving 10 bases between the germline ends. This CDR3 is 16 amino acids long.